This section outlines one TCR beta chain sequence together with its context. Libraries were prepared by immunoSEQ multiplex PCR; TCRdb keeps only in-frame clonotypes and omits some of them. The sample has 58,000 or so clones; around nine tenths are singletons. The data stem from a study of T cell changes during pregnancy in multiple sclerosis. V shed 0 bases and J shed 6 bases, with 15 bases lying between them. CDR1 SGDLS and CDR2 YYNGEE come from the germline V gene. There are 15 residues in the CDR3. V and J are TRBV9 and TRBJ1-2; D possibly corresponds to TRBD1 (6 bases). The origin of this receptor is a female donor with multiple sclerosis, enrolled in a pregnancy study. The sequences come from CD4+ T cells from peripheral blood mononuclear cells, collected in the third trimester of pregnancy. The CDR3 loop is CASSVGGGGGDGYTF. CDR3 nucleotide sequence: TGTGCCAGCAGCGTAGGGGGAGGGGGAGGCGATGGCTACACCTTC.